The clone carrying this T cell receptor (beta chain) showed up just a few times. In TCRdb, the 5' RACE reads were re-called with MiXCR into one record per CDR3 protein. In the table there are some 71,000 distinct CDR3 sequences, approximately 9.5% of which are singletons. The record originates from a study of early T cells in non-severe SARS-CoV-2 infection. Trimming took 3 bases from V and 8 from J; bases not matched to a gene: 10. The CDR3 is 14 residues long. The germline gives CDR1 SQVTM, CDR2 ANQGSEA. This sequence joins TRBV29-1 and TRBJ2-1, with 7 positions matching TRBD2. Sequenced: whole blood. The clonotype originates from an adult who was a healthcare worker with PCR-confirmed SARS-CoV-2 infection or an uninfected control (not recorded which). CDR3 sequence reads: CSVEIFRGGDEQFF. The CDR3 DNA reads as TGCAGCGTTGAGATCTTTAGGGGAGGGGATGAGCAGTTCTTC.